Sequencing of this T cell receptor beta chain was carried out in a study of OX40 agonist ivuxolimab in advanced cancers. The wider study: Dose-escalation patients were diagnosed with hepatocellular carcinoma, melanoma, renal cell cancer or head and neck cancer. Participants averaged approximately 65 years of age (range roughly 20 to 90) and were about 85% male.

Remarks on this clone: The antigen remains unidentified.

Study-wide results and caveats: Compared with CD4+, CD8+ T cells on average had more expanded clones.

The germline V gene encodes CDR1 SGDLS and CDR2 YYNGEE. The CDR3 runs to 14 residues. V shed 3 bases and J shed 7 bases, with 14 bases lying between them. Assay used: immunoSEQ multiplex PCR; TCRdb lists only in-frame clones, some missing. Of 120,000 or so clones listed, 93% are singletons. This specimen consisted of CD4+ or CD8+ T cells sorted from blood, obtained in a trial of the OX40 agonist ivuxolimab. This sequence joins TRBV9 and TRBJ1-5; D possibly corresponds to TRBD1 (5 bases). The sequence derives from an adult with an advanced solid tumor such as melanoma, head and neck, liver or kidney cancer. The CDR3 region is CASSALDTGQPQHF. The DNA of the CDR3 is TGTGCCAGCAGCGCCCTGGACACCGGGCAGCCCCAGCATTTT.